The 16 T cell receptor beta chains presented below share a single source sample, sequenced in a study of blood T cell repertoires in COVID-19 (dated by TCRdb to the early 2020s). Libraries were constructed by the immunoSEQ multiplex PCR assay. TCRdb stores this immuneACCESS table with in-frame sequences only. Part of the clones is absent; in the studies checked, under half of the shortfall reflects unresolved V genes, and no reason is known for the rest. The table for this sample lists about 83,000 clones; roughly 82% of them were counted only once. The ten largest clones capture 7% to 9% of the sample. Input material: peripheral blood. These receptors all come from a man between 50 and 59 years old with active COVID-19.

This chain joins TRBV9 and TRBJ1-4; 9 bases line up with TRBD1. This CDR3 is 15 amino acids long. CDR1 is SGDLS and CDR2 is YYNGEE in the germline V gene. J was trimmed by 8 bases and V by 3 bases; bases with no gene match: 8. The CDR3 protein is CASSALQGANEKLFF. DNA for the CDR3: TGTGCCAGCAGCGCTCTACAGGGGGCAAACGAAAAACTGTTTTTT.

This CDR3 reads CATSRDRGYEQYF. CDR3 bases: TGTGCCACCAGCAGAGATCGCGGCTACGAGCAGTACTTC. J is TRBJ2-7 and V is TRBV15; D not resolved. Germline V gene data show CDR1 as LNHNV and CDR2 as YYDKDF (reference sequence). Trimming shortened V by 0 bases and J by 3 bases, and 6 bases separated the two germline ends. This CDR3 contains 13 residues. The full variable domain, with the rest looked up from reference TRBV15 and TRBJ2-7, is DAMVIQNPRYQVTQFGKPVTLSCSQTLNHNVMYWYQQKSSQAPKLLFHYYDKDFNNEADTPDNFQSRRPNTSFCFLDIRSPGLGDTAMYLCATSRDRGYEQYFGPGTRLTVT.

A few counts support this clone. This chain uses TRBV7-6 with TRBJ2-3; 8 positions agree with TRBD2. CDR1 and CDR2 (germline): SGHVS, FNYEAQ. CDR3 length: 15 residues. J was trimmed by 6 bases and V by 5 bases; bases with no gene match: 10. The CDR3 loop is CASSPRGGLSDTQYF. CDR3 DNA: TGTGCCAGCAGCCCTCGGGGGGGCCTCTCTGATACGCAGTATTTT.

This rearrangement joins TRBV4-2 to TRBJ1-1; weak D call: TRBD1 (6 bases). V lost 5 bases and J 1 base, leaving 17 bases between the germline ends. Germline loops: CDR1 LGHNA, CDR2 YNFKEQ. The CDR3 has 16 amino acids. The CDR3 loop reads CASSGRDTDSNTEAFF. The DNA for the CDR3 is TGTGCCAGCAGCGGACGGGACACAGATTCGAACACTGAAGCTTTCTTT.

V is TRBV28 and J is TRBJ1-2; TRBD1 is a possible D gene (6 bases). Germline CDR1 and CDR2: MDHEN and SYDVKM. This CDR3 has 14 amino acids. Trimming cost V 4 bases and J 5 bases, with 14 bases left between them. The CDR3 DNA sequence: TGTGCCAGCAGTTCGCTGACAGGTATATATGGCTACACCTTC. This gives the protein CASSSLTGIYGYTF.

This clone was recorded only once. This chain joins TRBV7-8 and TRBJ2-4, with 8 bases aligning to TRBD1. The CDR3 is 18 residues long. The ends lost 0 bases at V and 2 bases at J; junction bases unmatched: 9. Germline V gene lookup returns CDR1 SGHVS and CDR2 FQNEAQ. As DNA, the CDR3 is TGTGCCAGCAGCTTAGCGTTTCCGGACAGGGTATCCAAAAACATTCAGTACTTC. It yields the protein CASSLAFPDRVSKNIQYF. Full variable domain (remainder filled in from reference TRBV7-8 and TRBJ2-4): GAGVSQSPRYKVAKRGQDVALRCDPISGHVSLFWYQQALGQGPEFLTYFQNEAQLDKSGLPSDRFFAERPEGSVSTLKIQRTQQEDSAVYLCASSLAFPDRVSKNIQYFGAGTRLSVL.

The chain has TRBV7-3 and TRBJ1-6; possibly TRBD1 for D (6 bases). Germline V gives CDR1 SGHTA, CDR2 FQGTGA. This CDR3 spans 21 amino acids. V shed 0 bases and J shed 7 bases, with 28 bases lying between them. CDR3 in DNA: TGTGCCAGCAGCTTAACCCCGTTGACTCCCGCCACATACAGGGAGAATTCACCCCTCCACTTT. Its protein product is CASSLTPLTPATYRENSPLHF. Filled out from reference TRBV7-3 and TRBJ1-6, the complete variable domain reads GAGVSQTPSNKVTEKGKYVELRCDPISGHTALYWYRQSLGQGPEFLIYFQGTGAADDSGLPNDRFFAVRPEGSVSTLKIQRTERGDSAVYLCASSLTPLTPATYRENSPLHFGNGTRLTVT.

V and J are TRBV28 and TRBJ2-3; weak D call: TRBD2 (5 bases). The CDR3 consists of 15 residues. V gave up 4 bases and J gave up 2 bases, with 13 bases separating them. CDR1 and CDR2 (germline): MDHEN, SYDVKM. CDR3 bases: TGTGCCAGCAGTTCGAGGAGGCTTGTCACAGATACGCAGTATTTT. Translating gives CASSSRRLVTDTQYF.

The rearrangement joins TRBV7-2 to TRBJ1-4; D not resolved. CDR3 length equals 15 residues. Germline CDR1 reads SGHTA; CDR2 reads FQGNSA. Deletions cut 0 bases from V and 5 bases from J, with 10 bases between. CDR3 coding DNA: TGTGCCAGCAGCTTAGCGAGGCAGCTGAATGAAAAACTGTTTTTT. It yields the protein CASSLARQLNEKLFF.

The chain combines TRBV3-1 (or the pseudogene TRBV3-2) with TRBJ1-1; perhaps TRBD1 as D (5 bases). V gave up 1 base and J gave up 0 bases, with 12 bases separating them. This CDR3 has 16 residues. CDR1 is LGHDT and CDR2 is YNNKEL in the germline V gene (reference sequence). CDR3 in amino acids: CASSQGGTAMNTEAFF. DNA for the CDR3: TGTGCCAGCAGCCAAGGGGGGACTGCCATGAACACTGAAGCTTTCTTT.

This chain links TRBV6-5 with TRBJ1-6; D is possibly TRBD1 (5 bases). Germline CDR1 is MNHEY and CDR2 is SVGAGI. The CDR3 length is 14 residues. Trimming pared 7 bases from V and 6 bases from J, leaving 13 bases between. In DNA, the CDR3 is TGTGCCAGCAAGGAGGGGAGGTTTAATTCACCCCTCCACTTT. Residues: CASKEGRFNSPLHF.

The chain is built from TRBV4-3 and TRBJ2-7, with 9 bases aligning to TRBD2. With V trimmed by 0 bases and J by 9 bases, 9 bases remained unmatched. Germline loops: CDR1 LGHNA, CDR2 YSLEER. This CDR3 contains 15 residues. This CDR3 is CASSQDPETSGLQYF. CDR3 bases: TGCGCCAGCAGCCAAGATCCTGAGACTAGCGGCCTGCAGTACTTC.

J is TRBJ1-2 and V is TRBV4-2, with 11 bases identical to TRBD1. Losses at the gene ends were 4 bases for V and 7 bases for J; bases not matched to a gene: 8. Germline loops: CDR1 LGHNA, CDR2 YNFKEQ. The CDR3 runs to 15 residues. The CDR3 protein is CASSPRTGGGLGYTF. The CDR3 DNA reads TGTGCCAGCAGCCCACGGACAGGGGGCGGACTTGGCTACACCTTC.

V gene TRBV5-6 combines with J gene TRBJ2-1; 7 nucleotides line up with TRBD1. This CDR3 is built from 15 residues. CDR1 is SGHDT, CDR2 YYEEEE, per germline. V was clipped by 4 bases and J by 0 bases; unmatched bases: 4. The CDR3 bases are TGTGCCAGCAGCACGGGACAGAGCTCCTACAATGAGCAGTTCTTC. It translates to CASSTGQSSYNEQFF.

The gene calls are TRBV2 and TRBJ1-6; TRBD1 might be the D (5 bases). This CDR3 comprises 14 residues. V lost 5 bases and J 7 bases, leaving 12 bases between the germline ends. In germline, CDR1 is SNHLY, CDR2 FYNNEI. The DNA for the CDR3 is TGTGCCAGCAGTTGGGGGGATGTGAATTCACCCCTCCACTTT. This sequence encodes CASSWGDVNSPLHF.

This clone was detected only a few times. The chain combines TRBV4-2 with TRBJ1-6, with 10 bases lining up with TRBD1. The CDR3 runs to 19 residues. CDR1 is LGHNA, CDR2 YNFKEQ, per germline. The V segment lost 1 base and the J segment 7 bases; nucleotides outside the gene matches: 13. For the CDR3, the DNA is TGTGCCAGCAGCCAAGTCGGGGGACAGGGGATCCTCTTGAATTCACCCCTCCACTTT. Translated, it gives CASSQVGGQGILLNSPLHF.